The 8 T cell receptor beta chains reported below all come from one sample, sequenced in a study of blood T cell repertoires in COVID-19. Generated by immunoSEQ multiplex PCR, the TCRdb table keeps only in-frame clones and is missing some. This sample yields roughly 240,000 clones, of which almost 85% are seen a single time; 1.5% to 2% belongs to the top ten. The sample comprised peripheral blood. The receptors stem from a woman older than 75 with acute or convalescent COVID-19.

V and J are TRBV25-1 and TRBJ2-5; 9 bases agree with TRBD1. CDR3 size: 18 residues. Trimming at V came to 5 bases and at J to 4 bases, leaving 17 bases not matched to a gene. Germline loops: CDR1 MGHDK, CDR2 SYGVNS. CDR3 residues: CASSLSVGGGQGTETQYF. The CDR3 DNA follows: TGTGCCAGCAGTCTGTCCGTCGGGGGAGGACAGGGGACAGAGACCCAGTACTTC.

J is TRBJ2-7 and V is TRBV7-2; tentatively, D is TRBD2 (6 bases). V dropped 2 bases and J dropped 7 bases, with 21 bases sitting between them. CDR3 size: 16 residues. Germline V gene data show CDR1 as SGHTA and CDR2 as FQGNSA. The CDR3 here is CASSLMRLSSGVEQYF. CDR3 sequence (DNA): TGTGCCAGCAGCTTAATGAGACTCTCTTCGGGGGTGGAGCAGTACTTC.

The chain has TRBV5-5 and TRBJ1-2; 10 positions agree with TRBD1. The CDR3 contains 14 residues. Trimming removed 0 bases from V and 8 bases from J; junction bases left unmatched: 4. From germline, CDR1 is SGHKS and CDR2 YYEKEE (reference sequence). CDR3 DNA: TGTGCCAGCAGCTTGGGGAGACAGGGGGCGGGCTACACCTTC. This gives the protein CASSLGRQGAGYTF.

The rearrangement uses TRBV11-1 and TRBJ2-7, with TRBD1 matching over 7 bases. Germline CDR1 is SGHAT and CDR2 is FQDESV (reference sequence). The CDR3 consists of 15 residues. The ends lost 1 base at V and 6 bases at J; junction bases unmatched: 9. CDR3 DNA: TGTGCCAGCAGCTTAGGACAGGGAAGGTCGGCCGAGCAGTACTTC. This codes for CASSLGQGRSAEQYF.

This chain connects TRBV4-1 to TRBJ1-2; TRBD1 might be the D (5 bases). V lost 1 base and J lost 9, with 12 bases in between. Germline V gene data show CDR1 as MGHRA and CDR2 as YSYEKL. CDR3 length: 13 amino acids. This chain's CDR3 is CASSQVSGERYTF. The CDR3 bases are TGCGCCAGCAGCCAAGTATCGGGGGAGCGCTACACCTTC.

The chain joins TRBV19 to TRBJ2-6, with TRBD1 identical over 12 bases. The V segment lost 3 bases and the J segment 0 bases; nucleotides outside the gene matches: 3. The germline gives CDR1 LNHDA, CDR2 SQIVND (reference sequence). This CDR3 is built from 18 residues. The CDR3, as DNA: TGTGCCAGTAGTATGGGACAGGGGGCTTTCTCTGGGGCCAACGTCCTGACTTTC. It yields the protein CASSMGQGAFSGANVLTF.

The V call is TRBV4-3, the J call TRBJ2-1; TRBD1 aligns across 10 bases. The CDR3 spans 16 residues. With 5 bases clipped from V and 2 bases from J, the junction kept 6 bases outside the gene matches. CDR1 is LGHNA and CDR2 is YSLEER in the germline V gene. CDR3 sequence (DNA): TGCGCCAGCAGCGATCCGGGACAGGGGACCTACAATGAGCAGTTCTTC. This translates into CASSDPGQGTYNEQFF.

The rearrangement uses TRBV21-1 and TRBJ1-4. TRBV21-1 is listed as a pseudogene. This CDR3 is 16 amino acids long. Written as DNA, the CDR3 is TGTGCCAGCAGCAAATCCACCATCGGGGGTGAGGAAAAACTGTTTTTT. Translated, it gives CASSKSTIGGEEKLFF.